This T cell receptor beta chain was profiled in a study of blood T cell repertoires in COVID-19. Overall study: Samples representing acute and convalescent COVID-19 were sourced from the United States, Italy and Spain.

Original processing notes: Researchers report that nucleated cell counts were estimated from reference gene primer amplification. The method was immunoSEQ multiplex PCR; TCRdb's version includes in-frame clones alone and lacks a portion of them. The D gene and trimming were derived from the DNA, and the V and J assignments and clone size from that table. Found here are approximately 150,000 clones, over 85% of them singletons; the top ten hold around 1.5%. This CDR3 contains 14 residues. Germline lookup yields CDR1 SGHTA and CDR2 FQGTGA. V gave up 4 bases and J gave up 1 base; unmatched junction bases: 2.

The sequence was collected from a human donor in a cohort sampled during active COVID-19. The chain is built from TRBV7-3 and TRBJ1-1, with 8 bases aligning to TRBD1. The sequencing input was peripheral blood. The CDR3 sequence is CASSSQGGNTEAFF. The CDR3 DNA is TGTGCCAGCAGCTCACAGGGGGGGAACACTGAAGCTTTCTTT. Looking up the rest from reference TRBV7-3 and TRBJ1-1 gives the full variable domain: GAGVSQTPSNKVTEKGKYVELRCDPISGHTALYWYRQSLGQGPEFLIYFQGTGAADDSGLPNDRFFAVRPEGSVSTLKIQRTERGDSAVYLCASSSQGGNTEAFFGQGTRLTVV.